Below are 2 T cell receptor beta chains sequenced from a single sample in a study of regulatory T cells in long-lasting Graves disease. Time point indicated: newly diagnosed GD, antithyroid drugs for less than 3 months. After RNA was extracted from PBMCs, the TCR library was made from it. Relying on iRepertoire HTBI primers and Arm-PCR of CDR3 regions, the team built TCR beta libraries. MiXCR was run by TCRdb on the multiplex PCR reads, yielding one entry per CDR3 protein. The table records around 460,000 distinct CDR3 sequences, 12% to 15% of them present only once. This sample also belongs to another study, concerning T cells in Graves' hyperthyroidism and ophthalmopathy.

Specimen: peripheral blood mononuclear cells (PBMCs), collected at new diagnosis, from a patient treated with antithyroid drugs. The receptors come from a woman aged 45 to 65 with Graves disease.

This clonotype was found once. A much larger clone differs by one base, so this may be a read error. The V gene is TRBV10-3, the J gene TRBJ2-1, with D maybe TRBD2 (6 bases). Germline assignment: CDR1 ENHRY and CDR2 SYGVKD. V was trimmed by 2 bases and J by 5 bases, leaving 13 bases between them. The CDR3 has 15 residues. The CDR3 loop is CAISERESGHNEQFF. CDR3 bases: TGTGCCATCAGTGAGCGGGAGTCAGGGCACAATGAGCAGTTCTTC.

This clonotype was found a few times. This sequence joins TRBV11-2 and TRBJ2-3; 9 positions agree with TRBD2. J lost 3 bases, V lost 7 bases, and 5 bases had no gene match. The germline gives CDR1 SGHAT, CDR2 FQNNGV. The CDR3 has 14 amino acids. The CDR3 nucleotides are TGTGCCAGCACCAATAGCGGGAGTACAGATACGCAGTATTTT. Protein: CASTNSGSTDTQYF.